The 5 T cell receptor beta chains below all came from one sample that was sequenced in a study of response to subunit inactivated influenza vaccine. Using its own MiXCR run on the RT-PCR reads, TCRdb lists one record per CDR3 protein. The data contain more than 400,000 distinct CDR3 sequences, roughly 9.7% of them singletons. The sequencing here drew on PBMCs from blood, taken 35 to 45 days after vaccination. The receptors shown here come from a man aged 45-65 years who received an inactivated influenza vaccine.

This clonotype was observed a handful of times. V is TRBV5-1 and J is TRBJ2-7; 10 bases map to TRBD1. The CDR3 sequence is 15 residues long. The V segment lost 4 bases and the J segment 3 bases; nucleotides outside the gene matches: 7. Germline loops: CDR1 SGHRS, CDR2 YFSETQ. The CDR3 region is CASSRWDRGLYEQYF. The CDR3 DNA reads TGCGCCAGCAGCAGATGGGACAGGGGTCTCTACGAGCAGTACTTC.

The J gene is TRBJ2-3, the V gene TRBV6-1; D may correspond to TRBD1 or TRBD2 (5 bases each). Germline-derived CDR1 and CDR2 are MNHNS and SASEGT. The CDR3 extends over 13 amino acids. The V end lost 9 bases, the J end lost 5 bases, and 15 bases lay between the germline ends. This chain's CDR3 is CAREGWPEDTQYF. The CDR3 bases are TGTGCCAGAGAGGGGTGGCCCGAAGATACGCAGTATTTT.

This clonotype has only a few counts. The J gene is TRBJ2-7, the V gene TRBV5-1; 9 positions match TRBD1. This CDR3 is built from 16 residues. Germline loops: CDR1 SGHRS, CDR2 YFSETQ. Losses at the gene ends were 2 bases for V and 1 base for J; bases not matched to a gene: 7. As DNA, the CDR3 is TGCGCCAGCAGCTTCACCCGGACAGGGGAATCCTACGAGCAGTACTTC. Protein: CASSFTRTGESYEQYF.

This clonotype was counted at least ten times. V gene TRBV5-6 combines with J gene TRBJ2-1; 8 bases match TRBD1. This CDR3 is built from 14 residues. The V gene's germline CDR1 is SGHDT and CDR2 YYEEEE. V was clipped by 2 bases and J by 6 bases; unmatched bases: 4. The CDR3 nucleotides read TGTGCCAGCAGCTTACAGGGGGTGGTCAATGAGCAGTTCTTC. It codes for CASSLQGVVNEQFF.

This clonotype has at least ten counts. The chain joins TRBV29-1 to TRBJ1-2; D not resolved. Trimming took off 3 bases at V and 1 base at J, with 9 bases between the two ends. Germline values: CDR1 SQVTM, CDR2 ANQGSEA. This CDR3 is 13 amino acids long. Written as DNA, the CDR3 is TGCAGCGTTGACTTCGGAATTAACTATGGCTACACCTTC. The encoded protein is CSVDFGINYGYTF.